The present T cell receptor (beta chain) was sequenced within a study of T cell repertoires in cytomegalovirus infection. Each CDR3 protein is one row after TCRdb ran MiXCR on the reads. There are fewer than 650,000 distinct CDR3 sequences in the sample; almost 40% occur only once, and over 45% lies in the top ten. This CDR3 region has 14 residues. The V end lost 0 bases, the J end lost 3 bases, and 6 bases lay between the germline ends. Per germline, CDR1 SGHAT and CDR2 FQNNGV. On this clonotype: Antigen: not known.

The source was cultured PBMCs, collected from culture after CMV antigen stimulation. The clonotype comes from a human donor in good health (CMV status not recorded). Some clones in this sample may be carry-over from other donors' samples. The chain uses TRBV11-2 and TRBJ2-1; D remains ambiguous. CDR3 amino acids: CASSLEFLYNEQFF. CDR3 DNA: TGTGCCAGCAGCTTAGAATTCCTCTACAATGAGCAGTTCTTC.